Listed here is a single TCR beta chain. Antigen: not known. The CDR3 contains 17 residues. CDR1 SEHNR and CDR2 FQNEAQ come from the germline V gene (reference sequence). V was pared by 5 bases and J by 8 bases, with 25 bases between. This record comes from a study of shared clonotypes between healthy human individuals. Study observations and caveats: Few donors restricted represented genetic and exposure-history diversity.

Using immunoSEQ multiplex PCR, the repertoire was profiled, and TCRdb retains in-frame clones only, with some absent. The table includes 1.4 million to 1.5 million clones, roughly 95% detected once. The receptor was isolated from a man aged 25-40 years in good health. Sequenced sample: naive CD4+ T cells sorted from blood. The subset denotes: CD45RA+ positively selected. V and J are TRBV7-9 and TRBJ2-1; possible D gene TRBD1, 6 bases. The CDR3 DNA is TGTGCCAGCAGCCCCAGGGGCCCAGCGTTCATACTCGATGAGCAGTTCTTC. This encodes CASSPRGPAFILDEQFF.